A single sample is the source of the 27 T cell receptor beta chains below, sequenced in a study of beta chain features in type 1 diabetes. Sequenced material consisted of expressed TCRB transcripts (all of the isolated RNA was reverse transcribed). TCRdb's table, derived via immunoSEQ multiplex PCR, lists solely in-frame clones and lacks some. The table shows some 400,000 clones, with over 12% occurring only once. Sequencing was carried out using naive CD4+ T cells from blood. Every receptor here comes from a woman aged 18-35 years in good health.

This rearrangement joins TRBV7-9 to TRBJ1-2; D is uncertain. CDR3 length equals 13 residues. Trimming stripped 1 base from V and 5 bases from J, with 8 bases between. CDR1 and CDR2 (germline): SEHNR, FQNEAQ (reference sequence). CDR3 coding DNA: TGTGCCAGCAGCTTAGGGGCTCGGTATGGCTACACCTTC. It is translated as CASSLGARYGYTF.

V usage is TRBV30 and J usage is TRBJ2-4; the D gene is possibly TRBD2 (6 bases). Trimming cost V 3 bases and J 0 bases, with 12 bases left between them. The CDR3 covers 15 residues. Germline loops: CDR1 GTSNPN, CDR2 SVGIG (reference sequence). CDR3 in DNA: TGTGCCTGGAGAGATAGCGGTGTAGCCAAAAACATTCAGTACTTC. Amino acids: CAWRDSGVAKNIQYF.

This clone has more than one count but fewer than ten. The chain combines TRBV28 with TRBJ2-5; D possibly corresponds to TRBD1 (6 bases). V gave up 3 bases and J gave up 6 bases, with 14 bases separating them. Germline CDR1 reads MDHEN; CDR2 reads SYDVKM. CDR3 length equals 14 residues. The CDR3 reads CASSLPGAVKTQYF. The CDR3, as DNA: TGTGCCAGCAGTTTGCCAGGGGCGGTGAAGACCCAGTACTTC.

The chain uses TRBV5-4 and TRBJ2-7, with a weak D call TRBD1 (8 bases). The V gene lost 1 base and the J gene lost 5 bases, with 19 bases spanning the gap. This CDR3 is 16 amino acids long. The germline V gene has CDR1 SGHNT and CDR2 YYREEE (reference sequence). The CDR3 bases are TGTGCCAGCAGCTTGTTACAGGGGGGGTCGTCGCACGAGCAGTACTTC. It specifies CASSLLQGGSSHEQYF.

This clone has just a few counts. One end of the junction does not line up with germline, which may come from a read error. Additional DNA sequences in this sample encode the identical CDR3. This sequence joins TRBV29-1 and TRBJ1-1; possible D gene TRBD1, 6 bases. In germline, CDR1 is SQVTM, CDR2 ANQGSEA. The CDR3 extends over 13 amino acids. The chain's CDR3 is CSAEGQTSTEAFF. CDR3 bases: TGCAGCGCTGAAGGACAGACTTCCACTGAAGCTTTCTTT. Using reference TRBV29-1 and TRBJ1-1 for the parts outside the CDR3, the full variable domain is SAVISQKPSRDICQRGTSLTIQCQVDSQVTMMFWYRQQPGQSLTLIATANQGSEATYESGFVIDKFPISRPNLTFSTLTVSNMSPEDSSIYLCSAEGQTSTEAFFGQGTRLTVV.

This clone turned up a few times. The chain has TRBV2 and TRBJ1-2; 7 bases agree with TRBD1. The CDR3 loop spans 13 amino acids. Germline assignment: CDR1 SNHLY and CDR2 FYNNEI. Losses at the gene ends were 11 bases for V and 5 bases for J; bases not matched to a gene: 11. The CDR3: CAAKSNRGYGYTF. As DNA, the CDR3 is TGTGCCGCCAAATCGAACAGGGGATATGGCTACACCTTC.

CDR3 DNA: TGTGCCAGCAGCACCGCGCTAGCGGGAAGGGAGACCCAGTACTTC. Its protein product is CASSTALAGRETQYF. The chain combines TRBV5-4 with TRBJ2-5, with TRBD2 identical over 9 bases. Germline loops: CDR1 SGHNT, CDR2 YYREEE (reference sequence). CDR3 length equals 15 residues. The junction had 9 bases not matched to a gene; V was cut back by 4 bases and J by 5 bases. The full variable domain, its missing parts supplied by reference TRBV5-4 and TRBJ2-5, is ETGVTQSPTHLIKTRGQQVTLRCSSQSGHNTVSWYQQALGQGPQFIFQYYREEENGRGNFPPRFSGLQFPNYSSELNVNALELDDSALYLCASSTALAGRETQYFGPGTRLLVL.

This clone was seen only a few times. The rearrangement joins TRBV30 to TRBJ2-5, with D possibly matching TRBD2 (5 bases). Germline V gene lookup returns CDR1 GTSNPN and CDR2 SVGIG (reference sequence). Trimming removed 0 bases at V and 11 bases at J, with 16 bases between. The CDR3 extends over 13 amino acids. The CDR3 is CAWSVPGVGEQYF. DNA of the CDR3: TGTGCCTGGAGTGTCCCCGGGGTCGGGGAGCAGTACTTC.

The chain has TRBV28 and TRBJ2-5; the D gene is possibly TRBD1 (6 bases). The CDR3 is made up of 13 amino acids. CDR1 MDHEN and CDR2 SYDVKM come from the germline V gene. Trimming took 5 bases from V and 2 from J, leaving 9 bases between them. The DNA for the CDR3 is TGTGCCAGCAGTCCAGGGGTTCAAGAGACCCAGTACTTC. Encoded protein: CASSPGVQETQYF.

The chain combines TRBV28 with TRBJ2-1; the match to TRBD2 covers 8 bases. The V gene's germline CDR1 is MDHEN and CDR2 SYDVKM. V dropped 4 bases and J dropped 3; count of bases not matched to a gene: 2. This CDR3 is 14 amino acids long. In nucleotides, the CDR3 is TGTGCCAGCAGTTACGGGGGGGGCTACAATGAGCAGTTCTTC. Protein sequence: CASSYGGGYNEQFF.

The chain links TRBV29-1 to TRBJ2-7; 7 bases are a match to TRBD1. The germline CDR1 and CDR2 sequences are SQVTM and ANQGSEA. This CDR3 is 13 amino acids long. The V gene end was trimmed by 7 bases and the J gene end by 0 bases; junction bases not matched to a gene: 6. In DNA form, the CDR3 reads TGCAGCGCCCGACAGGGTTACTCCTACGAGCAGTACTTC. It is translated as CSARQGYSYEQYF.

The chain is built from TRBV4-2 and TRBJ2-5; 16 nucleotides line up with TRBD2. Germline trimming cut 4 bases from V and 4 bases from J; bases unmatched to any gene: 15. Germline lookup yields CDR1 LGHNA and CDR2 YNFKEQ. This CDR3 has 20 residues. In DNA, the CDR3 is TGTGCCAGCAGCCGATACGGGACTAGCGGGAGGGCCGTGTTGCCAGAGACCCAGTACTTC. Its protein is CASSRYGTSGRAVLPETQYF.

A few counts support this clone. The rearrangement links TRBV30 to TRBJ1-1; D call uncertain. CDR3 length: 11 amino acids. CDR1 and CDR2 from the germline V gene are GTSNPN and SVGIG (reference sequence). Written as DNA, the CDR3 is TGTGCTTTTCAGGCGAACACTGAAGCTTTCTTT. This encodes CAFQANTEAFF.

In this sample, this clone turned up a few times. The chain joins TRBV5-1 to TRBJ2-1, with 8 bases that match TRBD1. V lost 4 bases, J lost 4 bases, and 4 bases stayed unmatched. Germline CDR1 and CDR2: SGHRS and YFSETQ. The CDR3 is 14 residues long. The CDR3: CASSGTGGYNEQFF. Written as DNA, the CDR3 is TGCGCCAGCAGCGGGACAGGCGGTTACAATGAGCAGTTCTTC. Full variable domain (rest looked up from reference TRBV5-1 and TRBJ2-1): KAGVTQTPRYLIKTRGQQVTLSCSPISGHRSVSWYQQTPGQGLQFLFEYFSETQRNKGNFPGRFSGRQFSNSRSEMNVSTLELGDSALYLCASSGTGGYNEQFFGPGTRLTVL.

The chain carries TRBV4-1 and TRBJ2-1, with 14 bases that match TRBD2. V lost 3 bases to trimming and J lost 9 bases; unmatched junction nucleotides: 4. The CDR3 is 15 amino acids. Per the germline V gene, CDR1 is MGHRA and CDR2 is YSYEKL. CDR3 sequence (DNA): TGCGCCAGCAGCCAGGGACTAGCGGGAGAATTTGAGCAGTTCTTC. This translates into CASSQGLAGEFEQFF.

This clone was counted a few times. This sequence joins TRBV11-1 and TRBJ2-3; 8 nucleotides agree with TRBD2. V was clipped by 2 bases and J by 6 bases; unmatched bases: 10. The CDR3 has 16 residues. The germline V gene has CDR1 SGHAT and CDR2 FQDESV (reference sequence). The CDR3: CASSLTGGPSVDTQYF. CDR3 in DNA: TGTGCCAGCAGCTTAACGGGAGGGCCCTCTGTCGATACGCAGTATTTT.

This clone was found a few times. The rearrangement joins TRBV18 to TRBJ2-1; 10 bases are shared with TRBD2. V lost 0 bases, J lost 6 bases, and 5 bases stayed unmatched. Germline V lookup: CDR1 KGHSH, CDR2 LQKENI. The CDR3 loop spans 16 amino acids. CDR3 region: CASSPPGVAGGNEQFF. For the CDR3, the DNA is TGTGCCAGCTCACCACCCGGGGTAGCGGGAGGCAATGAGCAGTTCTTC.

In its sample, this clone was seen a few times. J is TRBJ1-1 and V is TRBV9; 7 nucleotides line up with TRBD1. V was pared by 3 bases and J by 0 bases, with 5 bases of the junction left unmatched. The V gene's germline CDR1 is SGDLS and CDR2 YYNGEE. This CDR3 has 15 residues. CDR3 nucleotides: TGTGCCAGCAGCGACCGACAGGGACTGAACACTGAAGCTTTCTTT. Its translation: CASSDRQGLNTEAFF. Using reference TRBV9 and TRBJ1-1 for the parts outside the CDR3, the full variable domain is DSGVTQTPKHLITATGQRVTLRCSPRSGDLSVYWYQQSLDQGLQFLIQYYNGEERAKGNILERFSAQQFPDLHSELNLSSLELGDSALYFCASSDRQGLNTEAFFGQGTRLTVV.

This clone has only one observation. CDR3 sequence: CASTMGPFDSHTIYF. The CDR3 bases are TGTGCCAGCACTATGGGGCCTTTTGACAGTCACACCATATATTTT. The chain recombines TRBV2 with TRBJ1-3, with D possibly TRBD1 on 5 matching bases. Germline V gene sequence: CDR1 SNHLY, CDR2 FYNNEI. V dropped 7 bases and J dropped 8 bases, with 21 bases sitting between them. The CDR3 has 15 residues.

This clone was seen more than once but under ten times. The chain joins TRBV30 to TRBJ2-3; weak D call: TRBD2 (5 bases). The CDR3 length is 13 residues. Trimming took 3 bases from V and 4 from J, leaving 11 bases between them. The V gene's germline CDR1 is GTSNPN and CDR2 SVGIG (reference sequence). CDR3 DNA sequence: TGTGCCTGGAGCACCCGGAGGCCAGATACGCAGTATTTT. This encodes CAWSTRRPDTQYF.

This clone was counted between two and nine times. The chain couples TRBV6-4 to TRBJ2-1; 12 nucleotides agree with TRBD2. The CDR3 has 15 amino acids. Trimming at V came to 6 bases and at J to 6 bases, leaving 6 bases not matched to a gene. CDR1 is MRHNA and CDR2 is SNTAGT in the germline V gene. CDR3 loop: CASSNLAGGLNEQFF. The CDR3 bases are TGTGCCAGCAGCAACCTAGCGGGGGGGCTCAATGAGCAGTTCTTC.

This clone was recorded a few times. The V call is TRBV18, the J call TRBJ1-1; D uncertain. From germline, CDR1 is KGHSH and CDR2 LQKENI. CDR3 length equals 14 residues. V lost 5 bases, J lost 5 bases, and 15 bases lay in between. CDR3 region: CASSSDVLQTEAFF. The CDR3 bases are TGTGCCAGCTCATCTGATGTGTTGCAGACTGAAGCTTTCTTT.

This clone came up a few times. V usage is TRBV15 and J usage is TRBJ1-1; D is ambiguous. This CDR3 region has 13 residues. Trimming left V 0 bases short and J 9 bases short, with 11 bases between. Germline values: CDR1 LNHNV, CDR2 YYDKDF (reference sequence). In nucleotides, the CDR3 is TGTGCCACCAGCAGAGATCGGCAGACTAAAGCTTTCTTT. Its protein is CATSRDRQTKAFF.

The rearrangement uses TRBV29-1 and TRBJ2-5; tentatively, D is TRBD1 (7 bases). Germline V lookup: CDR1 SQVTM, CDR2 ANQGSEA. V dropped 4 bases and J dropped 6 bases, with 24 bases sitting between them. CDR3 size: 16 residues. The chain's CDR3 is CSVAGEKTGILQTQYF. The CDR3, as DNA: TGCAGCGTTGCGGGGGAAAAGACAGGGATCCTACAGACCCAGTACTTC.

The V and J genes are TRBV19 and TRBJ1-2; 7 bases fit TRBD1. This CDR3 comprises 15 residues. With V trimmed by 3 bases and J by 4 bases, 8 bases remained unmatched. In germline, CDR1 is LNHDA, CDR2 SQIVND (reference sequence). This CDR3 is CASSIRLGQAYGYTF. The CDR3 DNA sequence: TGTGCCAGTAGTATCCGCTTAGGACAGGCCTATGGCTACACCTTC.

This clone has more than one count but fewer than ten. The genes are TRBV30 and TRBJ2-3, with 10 nucleotides matching TRBD2. CDR3 length equals 16 residues. V shed 0 bases and J 2 bases; nucleotides not matched to a gene: 5. Germline V CDR1 and CDR2: GTSNPN, SVGIG (reference sequence). Here the CDR3 DNA reads TGTGCCTGGAGTGTAGGTCTAGCGGGAGTCACAGATACGCAGTATTTT. Amino acid sequence: CAWSVGLAGVTDTQYF.

The rearrangement links TRBV27 to TRBJ1-2; TRBD1 matches 11 bases. J lost 8 bases, V lost 4 bases, and 3 bases had no gene match. Germline V CDR1 and CDR2: MNHEY, SMNVEV (reference sequence). The CDR3 spans 13 residues. The CDR3 DNA follows: TGTGCCAGCAGTTCGGGACAGGGGGTGGGCTACACCTTC. Protein: CASSSGQGVGYTF.